This T cell receptor beta chain emerged from a study of T cell responses to AZD1222 COVID-19 vaccine (dated by TCRdb to about 2021). General notes on the study: AZD1222 recipients whose second dose came at about 4 weeks and those whose second dose came at about 12 weeks were combined into one group, since spike-specific TCR depth and breadth did not differ between the two schedules. A total of 230 to 250 trial participants underwent TCR sequencing, of whom roughly 210 had received two doses of AZD1222 and 26 had received two doses of the MenACWY control vaccine. Trial participants were enrolled by age into 18-55, 56-69 and 70-plus year subgroups, with around 140, 26 and 57 TCR-sequenced participants respectively.

Read against the paper, the sample's time point label means: baseline before first vaccination. Vaccinee samples came from UK trials COV001 and COV002, including a single-blind randomized controlled phase 2/3 trial of AZD1222 (ChAdOx1 nCoV-19) in healthy adults. For TCRbeta chain sequencing, PBMC samples from trial participants were taken at day 0 and at day 28 after the second dose. The CDR3 regions of human TCRbeta chains were subjected to immunosequencing. In the original analysis: TCRs in the repertoires were compared against a reference library of SARS-CoV-2-specific TCRs that had been generated with the MIRA antigen-specificity platform. Breadth was defined as the fraction of unique TCRs that were SARS-CoV-2-associated. Depth was defined as the fraction of total T cells that were SARS-CoV-2-associated. Each spike-specific TCR was assigned to its reactive spike region and to a CD4 or CD8 class using the MIRA data. Log10-transformed breadth and depth values were compared by one-way ANOVA with Sidak's multiple comparisons tests. The immuneACCESS repertoire file appears here via TCRdb, limited to in-frame rearrangements. These files lack a portion of the clones; in checked studies, under half of the deficit traces to unresolved V genes, and the cause of the others is not known. V and J calls and clone size come straight from that table; D and trimming were deduced from the DNA. The sample profile shows 55,000 to 90,000 clones; around 82% of them were found once. The biggest ten clones account for under 6% of the sample.

The CDR1 and CDR2 encoded by the germline V gene are MNHEY and SVGAGI. V loses 6 bases of germline sequence and J loses 1 base, and the interval between the two ends is 9 bases. Spanning cysteine to phenylalanine, the CDR3 consists of 14 amino acids. The DNA shown is the 42-base CDR3, in frame from base 1. As concerns this clone: The antigen it recognizes is unknown. No per-base quality is available; no much larger clone lies one base away.

Broad study findings and their caveats: Reportedly, almost half of the unique spike-specific TCRs recognized epitopes lying outside the regions that are mutated in the B.1.351 and B.1.1.7 variants. In the small 56-69-year group, the increase in depth fell short of significance, most likely because of low power. Conclusions about previously exposed vaccinees are limited because only a handful of AZD1222 recipients were SARS-CoV-2 seropositive at baseline. After two AZD1222 doses, both the breadth and the depth of spike-specific TCRs were significantly higher than at day 0 and than in MenACWY recipients. Because no day 14 peak-response samples were available, the repertoires could be characterized only after the peak T cell response. Most participants were white British and females outnumbered males, and the authors suggested that clonal diversity may have been underestimated. CD4 TCRs associated with the vaccine covered the entire spike protein, and the dominant responses were in regions 160-218 and 743-854.

This clonotype originated in an adult in good health. This specimen was peripheral blood, taken on day 0 of AZD1222 vaccination. Here the chain combines TRBV6-5 and TRBJ1-4, with TRBD1 perhaps the D gene, on 6 matching bases. The DNA sequence is given as TGTGCCAGCAGCCGGACAGTAACTAATGAAAAACTGTTTTTT. Translated, it reads CASSRTVTNEKLFF.